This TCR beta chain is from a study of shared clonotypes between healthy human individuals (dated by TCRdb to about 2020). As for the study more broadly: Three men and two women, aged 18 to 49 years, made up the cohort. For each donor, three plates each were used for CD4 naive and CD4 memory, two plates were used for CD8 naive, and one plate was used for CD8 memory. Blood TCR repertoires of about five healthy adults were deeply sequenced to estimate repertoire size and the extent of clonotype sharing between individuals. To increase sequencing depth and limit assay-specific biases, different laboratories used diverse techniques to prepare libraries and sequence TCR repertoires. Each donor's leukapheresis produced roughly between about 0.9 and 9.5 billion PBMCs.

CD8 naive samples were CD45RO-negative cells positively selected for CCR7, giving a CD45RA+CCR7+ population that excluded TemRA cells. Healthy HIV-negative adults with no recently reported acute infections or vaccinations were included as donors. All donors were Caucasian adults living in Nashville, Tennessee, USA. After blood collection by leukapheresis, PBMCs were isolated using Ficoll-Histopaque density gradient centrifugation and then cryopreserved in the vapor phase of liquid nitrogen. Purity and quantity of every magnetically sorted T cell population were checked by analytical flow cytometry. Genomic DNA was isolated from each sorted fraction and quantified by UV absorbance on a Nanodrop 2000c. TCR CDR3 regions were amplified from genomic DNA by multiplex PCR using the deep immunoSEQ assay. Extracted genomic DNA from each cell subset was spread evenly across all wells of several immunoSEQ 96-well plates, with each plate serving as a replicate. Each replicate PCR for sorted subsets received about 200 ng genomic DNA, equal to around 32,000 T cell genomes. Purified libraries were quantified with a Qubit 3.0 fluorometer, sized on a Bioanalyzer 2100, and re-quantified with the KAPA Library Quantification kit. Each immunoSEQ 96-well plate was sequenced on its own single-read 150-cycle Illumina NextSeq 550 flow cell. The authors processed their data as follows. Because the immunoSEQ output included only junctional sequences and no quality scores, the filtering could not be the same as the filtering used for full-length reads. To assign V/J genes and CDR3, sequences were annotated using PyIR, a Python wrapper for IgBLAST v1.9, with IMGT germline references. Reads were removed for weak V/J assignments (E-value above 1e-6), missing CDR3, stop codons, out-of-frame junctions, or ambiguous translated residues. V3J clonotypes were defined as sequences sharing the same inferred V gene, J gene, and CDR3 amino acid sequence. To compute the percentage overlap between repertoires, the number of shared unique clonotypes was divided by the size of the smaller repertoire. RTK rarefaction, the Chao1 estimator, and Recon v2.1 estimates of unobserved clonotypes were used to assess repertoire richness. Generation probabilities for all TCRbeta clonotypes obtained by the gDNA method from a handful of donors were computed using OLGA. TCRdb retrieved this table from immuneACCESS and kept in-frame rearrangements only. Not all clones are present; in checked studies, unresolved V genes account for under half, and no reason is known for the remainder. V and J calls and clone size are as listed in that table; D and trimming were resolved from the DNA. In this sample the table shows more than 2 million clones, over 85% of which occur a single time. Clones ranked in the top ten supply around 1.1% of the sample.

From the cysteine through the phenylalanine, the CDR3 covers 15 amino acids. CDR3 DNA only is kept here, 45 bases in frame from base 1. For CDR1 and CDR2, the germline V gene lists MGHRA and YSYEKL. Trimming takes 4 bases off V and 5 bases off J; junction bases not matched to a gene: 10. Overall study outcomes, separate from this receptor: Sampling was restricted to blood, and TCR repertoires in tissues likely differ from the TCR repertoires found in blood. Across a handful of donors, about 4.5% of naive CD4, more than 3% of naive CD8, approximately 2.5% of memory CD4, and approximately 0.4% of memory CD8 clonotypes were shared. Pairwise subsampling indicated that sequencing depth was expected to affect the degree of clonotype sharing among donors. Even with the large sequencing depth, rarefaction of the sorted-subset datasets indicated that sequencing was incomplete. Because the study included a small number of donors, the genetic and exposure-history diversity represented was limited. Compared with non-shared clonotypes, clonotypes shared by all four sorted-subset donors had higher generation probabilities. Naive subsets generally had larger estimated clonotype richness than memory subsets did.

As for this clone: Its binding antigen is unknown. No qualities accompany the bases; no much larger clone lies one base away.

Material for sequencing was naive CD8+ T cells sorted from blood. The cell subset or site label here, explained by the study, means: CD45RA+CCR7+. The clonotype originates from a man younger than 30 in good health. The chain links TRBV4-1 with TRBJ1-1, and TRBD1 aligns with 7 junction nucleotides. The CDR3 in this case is CASSLIRGGATEAFF. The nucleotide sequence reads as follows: TGCGCCAGCAGCCTGATTCGAGGGGGCGCGACTGAAGCTTTCTTT.